This entry lists 8 T cell receptor beta chains sequenced from one sample in a study of blood T cell repertoires in COVID-19. Libraries were prepared by immunoSEQ multiplex PCR; TCRdb keeps only in-frame clonotypes and omits some of them. The data contain just over 250,000 clones, 88% of them singletons. Sequenced input: peripheral blood. These receptors were obtained from a man between 60 and 75 years old who had recovered from COVID-19.

The chain has TRBV7-8 and TRBJ1-5; 7 bases map to TRBD1. This CDR3 is 15 amino acids long. Per germline, CDR1 SGHVS and CDR2 FQNEAQ. The V segment lost 1 base and the J segment 3 bases; nucleotides outside the gene matches: 3. CDR3 protein: CASSLVTGYNQPQHF. The CDR3 DNA reads TGTGCCAGCAGCTTAGTGACAGGGTACAATCAGCCCCAGCATTTT.

The rearrangement uses TRBV19 and TRBJ1-1; D gene uncertain. V lost 2 bases to trimming and J lost 4 bases, with 8 bases between them. The CDR3 totals 13 residues. CDR1 is LNHDA and CDR2 is SQIVND in the germline V gene (reference sequence). The CDR3 is CASSIQARTEAFF. In nucleotides, the CDR3 is TGTGCCAGTAGTATACAGGCGCGCACTGAAGCTTTCTTT. The full variable domain, its missing parts supplied by reference TRBV19 and TRBJ1-1, is DGGITQSPKYLFRKEGQNVTLSCEQNLNHDAMYWYRQDPGQGLRLIYYSQIVNDFQKGDIAEGYSVSREKKESFPLTVTSAQKNPTAFYLCASSIQARTEAFFGQGTRLTVV.

This chain connects TRBV24-1 to TRBJ2-6; 8 bases are shared with TRBD1. CDR1 and CDR2 (germline): KGHDR, SFDVKD. The CDR3 loop spans 15 amino acids. The V gene end was trimmed by 10 bases and the J gene end by 1 base; junction bases not matched to a gene: 5. CDR3 in amino acids: CATGQVRSGANVLTF. DNA of the CDR3: TGTGCCACGGGACAGGTTAGGTCTGGGGCCAACGTCCTGACTTTC.

The chain couples TRBV6-2 or TRBV6-3 to TRBJ1-2, with D tentatively TRBD1 (6 bases). V lost 0 bases and J 3 bases, leaving 20 bases between the germline ends. This CDR3 comprises 18 residues. Germline values: CDR1 MNHEY, CDR2 SVGEGT. The CDR3 DNA follows: TGTGCCAGCAGTTACTCGGTGTCCTCCATAGGGGGTCACTATGGCTACACCTTC. Encoded protein: CASSYSVSSIGGHYGYTF.

This chain links TRBV2 with TRBJ2-2; the match to TRBD2 covers 13 bases. Germline V gene data show CDR1 as SNHLY and CDR2 as FYNNEI. This CDR3 region has 16 residues. Trimming removed 6 bases from V and 4 bases from J; junction bases left unmatched: 5. The CDR3 sequence: CASRLAGGAVTGELFF. The CDR3 nucleotides read TGTGCCAGCAGACTAGCGGGGGGGGCCGTCACCGGGGAGCTGTTTTTT.

The chain is built from TRBV7-3 and TRBJ2-1; 13 bases are shared with TRBD2. J lost 8 bases, V lost 5 bases, and 6 bases had no gene match. From germline, CDR1 is SGHTA and CDR2 FQGTGA. This CDR3 spans 15 amino acids. The CDR3, as DNA: TGTGCCAGCAGCCCCGGGACTAGCGGGACCCATGAGCAGTTCTTC. It translates to CASSPGTSGTHEQFF.

The gene calls are TRBV7-2 and TRBJ2-1, with no clear D. The CDR3 has 15 residues. Germline CDR1 and CDR2: SGHTA and FQGNSA. Trimming stripped 1 base from V and 8 bases from J, with 15 bases between. The CDR3 DNA reads TGTGCCAGCAGCTTAGGAGGTCAGTCCTTCGATGAGCAGTTCTTC. Protein: CASSLGGQSFDEQFF.

The rearrangement links TRBV4-1 to TRBJ1-1; D is undetermined. The CDR3 covers 14 residues. Trimming pared 7 bases from V and 8 bases from J, leaving 20 bases between. Germline CDR1 is MGHRA and CDR2 is YSYEKL. The CDR3 bases are TGCGCCAGCAACCTAGGGTTACTGGAGGTCGAAGCTTTCTTT. This codes for CASNLGLLEVEAFF.